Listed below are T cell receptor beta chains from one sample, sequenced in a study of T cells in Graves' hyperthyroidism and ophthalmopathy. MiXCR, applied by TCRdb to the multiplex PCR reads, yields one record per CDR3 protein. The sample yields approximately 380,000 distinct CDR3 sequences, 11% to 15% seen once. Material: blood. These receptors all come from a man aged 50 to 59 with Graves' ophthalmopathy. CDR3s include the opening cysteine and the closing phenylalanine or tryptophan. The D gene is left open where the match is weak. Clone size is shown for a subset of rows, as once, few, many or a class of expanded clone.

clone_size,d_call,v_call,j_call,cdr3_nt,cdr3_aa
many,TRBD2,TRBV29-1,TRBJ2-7,TGCAGCGTTGATAGCGGGAGGGGCTACGAGCAGTACTTC,CSVDSGRGYEQYF
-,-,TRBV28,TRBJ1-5,TGTGCCAGCAGTTACCCGCAGGTGCGGCGCAATCAGCCCCAGCATTTT,CASSYPQVRRNQPQHF
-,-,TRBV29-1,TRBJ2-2,TGCAGCGTTGGGTTACTTGGGTCGGTCGGGGAGCTGTTTTTT,CSVGLLGSVGELFF
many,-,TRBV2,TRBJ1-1,TGTGCCAGCGCGAGCGGCGCTGAAGCTTTCTTT,CASASGAEAFF
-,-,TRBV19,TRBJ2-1,TGTGCCAGTAGTATCGGGGGACAGAACTACGAGCAGTTCTTC,CASSIGGQNYEQFF
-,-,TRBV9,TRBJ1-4,TGTGCCAGCAGCCCAAGAAGGGGCACTAATGAAAAACTGTTTTTT,CASSPRRGTNEKLFF
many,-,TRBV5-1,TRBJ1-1,TGCGCCAGCAGCTTGGTTTCAGGGGCGAGTACTGAAGCTTTCTTT,CASSLVSGASTEAFF
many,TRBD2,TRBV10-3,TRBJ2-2,TGTGCCATCGGGGCGGGAGCGAACACCGGGGAGCTGTTTTTT,CAIGAGANTGELFF
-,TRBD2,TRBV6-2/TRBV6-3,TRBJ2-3,TGTGCCAGCAGTTGGGCGGGAGAGACAGATACGCAGTATTTT,CASSWAGETDTQYF
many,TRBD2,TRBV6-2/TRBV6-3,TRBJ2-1,TGTGCCAGCAGGGCATCTAGCGGGGGGACCTACAATGAGCAGTTCTTC,CASRASSGGTYNEQFF
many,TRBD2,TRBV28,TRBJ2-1,TGTGCCAGCAGGACCGTGAGGACTAGCGGTTCCTACAATGAGCAGTTCTTC,CASRTVRTSGSYNEQFF
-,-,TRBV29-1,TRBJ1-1,TGCAGCGTTGAAGACCCCAGGGGCACTGAAGCTTTCTTT,CSVEDPRGTEAFF
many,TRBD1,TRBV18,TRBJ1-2,TGTGCCAGCTCACATACAGGGGGCGCAGATGGCTACACCTTC,CASSHTGGADGYTF
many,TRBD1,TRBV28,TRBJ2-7,TGTGCCAGCAGTTCACCCGGGACAGCGAATTACGAGCAGTACTTC,CASSSPGTANYEQYF
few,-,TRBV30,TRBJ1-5,TGTGCCTGGAGTGCCCCACTTCGCAATCAGCCCCAGCATTTT,CAWSAPLRNQPQHF
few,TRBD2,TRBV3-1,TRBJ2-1,TGTGCCAGCAGCCAAGATCGCGGGGGAAGGTCCTACAATGAGCAGTTCTTC,CASSQDRGGRSYNEQFF
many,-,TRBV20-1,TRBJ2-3,TGCAGTGCTAGAGATGAGGAGCGCCTCACAGATACGCAGTATTTT,CSARDEERLTDTQYF
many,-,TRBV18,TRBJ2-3,TGTGCCAGCTCACCACCGAGGTCGCAGGACACTGGCACAGATACGCAGTATTTT,CASSPPRSQDTGTDTQYF
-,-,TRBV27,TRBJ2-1,TGTGCCAGCAGTTTTTTGGGGACGGCCTCCTACAATGAGCAGTTCTTC,CASSFLGTASYNEQFF
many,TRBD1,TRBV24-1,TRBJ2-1,TGTGCCACCAGTGATCTAGGGACAGGACAATCATATGAGCAGTTCTTC,CATSDLGTGQSYEQFF
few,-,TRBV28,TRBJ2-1,TGTGCCAGCAATCAGGACAGTTACAATGAGCAGTTCTTC,CASNQDSYNEQFF
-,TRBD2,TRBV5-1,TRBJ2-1,TGCGCCAGCACGCTAGCGGGAGGGGTTAATGAGCAGTTCTTC,CASTLAGGVNEQFF
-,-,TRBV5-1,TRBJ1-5,TGCGCCAGCAGCTTGGGCCCGACGAGCTCAAATCAGCCCCAGCATTTT,CASSLGPTSSNQPQHF
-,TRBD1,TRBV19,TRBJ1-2,TGTGCCAGTAGTTTCAAGACAGGGATCTATGGCTACACCTTC,CASSFKTGIYGYTF
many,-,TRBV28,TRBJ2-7,TGTGCCAGCACCCTGGGACCCTACGAGTGGTACTTC,CASTLGPYEWYF
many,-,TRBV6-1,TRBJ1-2,TGTGCCAGCAGCCCGCTCTCGAGGAGTCCTAACTATGGCTACACCTTC,CASSPLSRSPNYGYTF
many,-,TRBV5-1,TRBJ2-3,TGCGCCAGCAGCTTGAAAGTGGACACAGATACGCAGTATTTT,CASSLKVDTDTQYF
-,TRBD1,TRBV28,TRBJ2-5,TGTGCCAGCAGTTTATGGGGTCGACAGGGGAAAGAGACCCAGTACTTC,CASSLWGRQGKETQYF
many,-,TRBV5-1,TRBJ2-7,TGCGCCAGCAGCTTGGCCCCAACCTACGAGCAGTACTTC,CASSLAPTYEQYF
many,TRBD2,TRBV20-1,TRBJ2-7,TGCAGTGCTAGATCGGGACTAGCGGGCCCCTCCGAGCAGTACTTC,CSARSGLAGPSEQYF
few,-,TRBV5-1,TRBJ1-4,TGCGCCAGCAGCGACGGAGGGGGTGAAAAACTGTTTTTT,CASSDGGGEKLFF
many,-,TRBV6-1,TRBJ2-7,TGTGCCAGCAGGGATGCACCCATCCGGGGAATTTACGAGCAGTACTTC,CASRDAPIRGIYEQYF
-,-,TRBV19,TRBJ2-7,TGTGCCAGTAGTGGGCAGATTCAGGGAGCGAGCTCCTACGAGCAGTACTTC,CASSGQIQGASSYEQYF
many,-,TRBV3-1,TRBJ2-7,TGTGCCAGCAGCCAAGACAGGAGCTCCTACGAGCAGTACTTC,CASSQDRSSYEQYF
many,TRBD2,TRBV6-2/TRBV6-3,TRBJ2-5,TGTGCCAGCAGACAGGGACTAGTGGAGACCCAGTACTTC,CASRQGLVETQYF
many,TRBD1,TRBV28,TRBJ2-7,TGTGCCAGCACCTGGACAGGGAACTACGAGCAGTACTTC,CASTWTGNYEQYF
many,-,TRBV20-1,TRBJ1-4,TGCAGTGCCGTACAGAAAACGGATGAAAAACTGTTTTTT,CSAVQKTDEKLFF
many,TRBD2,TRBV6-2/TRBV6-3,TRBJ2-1,TGTGCCAGCAGCCCCGGGACTAGCGGGAGGTCAACCTACAATGAGCAGTTCTTC,CASSPGTSGRSTYNEQFF
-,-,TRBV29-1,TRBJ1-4,TGCAGCGTTGAAGAGGGGGGGCTCGCTAGTAAACTGTTTTTT,CSVEEGGLASKLFF
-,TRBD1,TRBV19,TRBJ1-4,TGTGCCAGTAACGGACGGACAGGGGGCACAAAGACTAATGAAAAACTGTTTTTT,CASNGRTGGTKTNEKLFF
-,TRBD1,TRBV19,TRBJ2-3,TGTGCCAGTAGTGCGACAGGGGCCCTCACAGATACGCAGTATTTT,CASSATGALTDTQYF
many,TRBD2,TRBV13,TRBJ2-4,TGTGCCAGCAGCTCTGGACTAGCGGAAAACATTCAGTACTTC,CASSSGLAENIQYF
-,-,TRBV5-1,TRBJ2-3,TGCGCCAGCAGCGCAGGGGTGGTAAAGACAGATACGCAGTATTTT,CASSAGVVKTDTQYF
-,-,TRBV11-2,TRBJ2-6,TGTGCCAGCAGCTCCCTTCGGGACCCCGGACCTCGGAGCTCTGGGGCCAACGTCCTGACTTTC,CASSSLRDPGPRSSGANVLTF
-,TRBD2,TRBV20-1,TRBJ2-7,TGCAGTGCTAGGGGAACTAGCGGGAGAACCTACGAGCAGTACTTC,CSARGTSGRTYEQYF
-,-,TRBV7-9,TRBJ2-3,TGTGCCAGCAGCTTAGAGCGGGCCATCGATACGCGGTATTTT,CASSLERAIDTRYF
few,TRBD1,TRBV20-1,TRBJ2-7,TGCAGTGCTAGAACCGGGACAGGGTCCCACGAGCAGTACTTC,CSARTGTGSHEQYF
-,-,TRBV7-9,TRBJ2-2,TGTGCCAGCAGACACGGACAGAAAAGCACCGGGGAGCTGTTTTTT,CASRHGQKSTGELFF
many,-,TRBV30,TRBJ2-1,TGTGCCTGGAGTGTAATTTATAGTGAGCAGTTCTTC,CAWSVIYSEQFF
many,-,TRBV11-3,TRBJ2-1,TGTGCCAGCAGCTTAGTTAGCGGTCATGAGCAGTTCTTC,CASSLVSGHEQFF
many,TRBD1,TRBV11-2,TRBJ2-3,TGTGCCAGCAGCTTAGATCCCGACAGGGCGATCACAGATACGCAGTATTTT,CASSLDPDRAITDTQYF
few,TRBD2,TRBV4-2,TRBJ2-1,TGTGCCAGCAGCCCCCCGCGGGGGGTCAATGAGCAGTTCTTC,CASSPPRGVNEQFF
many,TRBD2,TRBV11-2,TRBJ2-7,TGTGCCAGCAGCTCAAACTCGGGACTAGCGGGAGGGGGCAGCTCCTACGAGCAGTACTTC,CASSSNSGLAGGGSSYEQYF
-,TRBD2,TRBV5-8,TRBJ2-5,TGTGCCAGCAGCCAGGGACTAGCGGGAGTAGAACAAGAGACCCAGTACTTC,CASSQGLAGVEQETQYF
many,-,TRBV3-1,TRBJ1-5,TGTGCCAGCAGTCCTGGACTTCAGTCCAATCAGCCCCAGCATTTT,CASSPGLQSNQPQHF
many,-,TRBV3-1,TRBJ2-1,TGTGCCAGCAGCCAAGACAGGGGCTACAATGAGCAGTTCTTC,CASSQDRGYNEQFF